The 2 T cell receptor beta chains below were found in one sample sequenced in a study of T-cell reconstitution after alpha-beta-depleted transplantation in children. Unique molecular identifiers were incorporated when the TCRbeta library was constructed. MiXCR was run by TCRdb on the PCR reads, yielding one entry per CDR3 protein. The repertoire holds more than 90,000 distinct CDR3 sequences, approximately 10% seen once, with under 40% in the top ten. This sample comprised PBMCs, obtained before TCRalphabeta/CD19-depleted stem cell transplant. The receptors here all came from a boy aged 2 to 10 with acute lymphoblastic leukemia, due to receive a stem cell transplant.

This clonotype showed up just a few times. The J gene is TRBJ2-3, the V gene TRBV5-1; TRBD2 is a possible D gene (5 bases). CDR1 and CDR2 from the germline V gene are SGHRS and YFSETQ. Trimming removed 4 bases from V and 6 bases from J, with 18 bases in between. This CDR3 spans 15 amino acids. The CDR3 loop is CASSPSPGGTDTQYF. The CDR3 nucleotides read TGCGCCAGCAGCCCTAGTCCAGGAGGTACCGATACGCAGTATTTT. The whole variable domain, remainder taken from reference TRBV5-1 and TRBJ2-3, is KAGVTQTPRYLIKTRGQQVTLSCSPISGHRSVSWYQQTPGQGLQFLFEYFSETQRNKGNFPGRFSGRQFSNSRSEMNVSTLELGDSALYLCASSPSPGGTDTQYFGPGTRLTVL.

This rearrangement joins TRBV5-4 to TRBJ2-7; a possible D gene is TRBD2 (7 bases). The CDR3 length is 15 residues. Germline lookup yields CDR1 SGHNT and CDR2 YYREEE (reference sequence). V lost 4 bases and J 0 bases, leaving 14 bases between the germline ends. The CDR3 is CASSPGGGPSYEQYF. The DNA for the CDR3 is TGTGCCAGCAGCCCTGGGGGGGGCCCCTCCTACGAGCAGTACTTC.